This TCR beta chain is drawn from a study of blood T cells in healthy people across ages. V lost 3 bases and J lost 4, with 13 bases in between. The CDR3 extends over 15 amino acids. Germline values: CDR1 SGHVS, CDR2 FQNEAQ. It was with a sample-barcoded 5' primer and a J-beta primer mix that a second PCR of roughly 7 to 11 cycles was run. TCRdb itself ran the 5' RACE reads through MiXCR, one entry per CDR3 protein. This sample has around 1,500,000 distinct CDR3 sequences; around two fifths occur once, and the top ten carry 7.9%. The chain uses TRBV7-8 and TRBJ2-1, with unresolved D. Specimen: blood. This sequence was found in a woman under 30 in good health. Written as DNA, the CDR3 is TGTGCCAGCAGCTTTGGGGTGACTGTATACAATGAGCAGTTCTTC. It is translated as CASSFGVTVYNEQFF.